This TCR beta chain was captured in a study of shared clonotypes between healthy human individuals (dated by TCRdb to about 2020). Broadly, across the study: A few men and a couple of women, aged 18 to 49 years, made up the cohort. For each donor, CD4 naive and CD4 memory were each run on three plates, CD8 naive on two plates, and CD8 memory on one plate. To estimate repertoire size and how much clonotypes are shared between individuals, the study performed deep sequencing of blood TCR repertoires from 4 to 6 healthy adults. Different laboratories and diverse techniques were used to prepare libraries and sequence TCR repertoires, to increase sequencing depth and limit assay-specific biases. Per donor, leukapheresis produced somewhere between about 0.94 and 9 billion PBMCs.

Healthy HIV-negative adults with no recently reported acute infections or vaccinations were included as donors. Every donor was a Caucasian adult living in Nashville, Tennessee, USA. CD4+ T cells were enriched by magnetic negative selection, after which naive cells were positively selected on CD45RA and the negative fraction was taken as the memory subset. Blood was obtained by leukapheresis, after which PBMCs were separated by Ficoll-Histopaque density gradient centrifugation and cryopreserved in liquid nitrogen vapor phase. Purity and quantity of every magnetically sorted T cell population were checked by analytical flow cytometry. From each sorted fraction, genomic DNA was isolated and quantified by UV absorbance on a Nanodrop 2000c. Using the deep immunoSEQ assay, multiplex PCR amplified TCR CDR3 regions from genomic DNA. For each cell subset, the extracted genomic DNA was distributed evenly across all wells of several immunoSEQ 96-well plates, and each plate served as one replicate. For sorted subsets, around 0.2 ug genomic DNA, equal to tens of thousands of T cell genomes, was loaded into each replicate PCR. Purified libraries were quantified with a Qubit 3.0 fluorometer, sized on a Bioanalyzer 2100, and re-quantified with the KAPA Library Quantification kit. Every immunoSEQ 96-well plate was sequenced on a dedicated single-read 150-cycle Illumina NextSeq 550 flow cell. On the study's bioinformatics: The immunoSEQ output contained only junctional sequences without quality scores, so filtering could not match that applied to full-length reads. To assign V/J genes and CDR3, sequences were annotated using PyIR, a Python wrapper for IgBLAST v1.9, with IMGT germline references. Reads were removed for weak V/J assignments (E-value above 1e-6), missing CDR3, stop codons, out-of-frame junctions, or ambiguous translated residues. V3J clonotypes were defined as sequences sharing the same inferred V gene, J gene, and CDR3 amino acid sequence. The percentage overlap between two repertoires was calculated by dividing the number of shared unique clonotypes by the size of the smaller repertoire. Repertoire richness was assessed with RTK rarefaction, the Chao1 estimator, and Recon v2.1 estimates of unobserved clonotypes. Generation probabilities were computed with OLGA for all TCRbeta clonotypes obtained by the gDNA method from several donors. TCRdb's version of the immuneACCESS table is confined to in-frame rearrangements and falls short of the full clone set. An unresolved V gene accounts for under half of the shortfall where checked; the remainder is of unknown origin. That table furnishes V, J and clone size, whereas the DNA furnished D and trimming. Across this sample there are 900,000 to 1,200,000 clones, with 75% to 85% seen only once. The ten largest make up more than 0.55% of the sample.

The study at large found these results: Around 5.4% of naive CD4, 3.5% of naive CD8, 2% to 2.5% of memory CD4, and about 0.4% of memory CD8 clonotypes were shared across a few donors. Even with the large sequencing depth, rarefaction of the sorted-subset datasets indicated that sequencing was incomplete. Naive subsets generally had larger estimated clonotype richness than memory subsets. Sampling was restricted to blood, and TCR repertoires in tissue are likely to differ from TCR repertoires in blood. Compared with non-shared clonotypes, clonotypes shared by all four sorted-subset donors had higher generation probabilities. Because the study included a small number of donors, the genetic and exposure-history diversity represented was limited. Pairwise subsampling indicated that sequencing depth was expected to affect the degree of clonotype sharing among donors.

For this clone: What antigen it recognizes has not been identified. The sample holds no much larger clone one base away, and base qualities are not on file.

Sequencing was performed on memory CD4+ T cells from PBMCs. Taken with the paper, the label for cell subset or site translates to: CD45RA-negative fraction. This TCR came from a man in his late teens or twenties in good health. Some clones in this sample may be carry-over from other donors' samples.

The nucleotide sequence reads as follows: TGCAGCGTTGCACTCCTAGCGGGGAACAATGAGCAGTTCTTC. Translated, this is CSVALLAGNNEQFF. The chain was built from TRBV29-1 and TRBJ2-1; a stretch of 9 junction bases matches TRBD2. At the junction V is shortened by 4 bases and J by 5 bases; bases outside the gene matches: 6. CDR1 and CDR2 are read off the germline V gene as SQVTM and ANQGSEA. Including cysteine and phenylalanine, the CDR3 has 14 amino acids. The CDR3 DNA has 42 bases and is translated from base 1.